The clone carrying this TCR beta chain showed up just a few times. Its target is unknown. These data come from a study of identical twins. Findings and caveats of the study: Abundant beta clonotypes from cord blood had fewer insertions, unlike memory repertoires, which showed none.

A template switching step contributed a universal primer site, while unique molecular identifiers were present in the cDNA. Using its own MiXCR run on the 5' RACE reads, TCRdb lists one record per CDR3 protein. The sample lists 200,000 to 250,000 distinct CDR3 sequences, approximately 7% occurring once. In germline, CDR1 is SGHKS, CDR2 YYEKEE (reference sequence). The CDR3 consists of 13 residues. The trim removed 2 bases at V and 7 bases at J, leaving 5 bases unmatched. These data also featured in a second study, about yellow fever vaccine responses in identical twins.

Sequenced sample: memory (CD45RO+) T cells sorted from blood. The chain carries TRBV5-5 and TRBJ2-5, with 7 bases matching TRBD2. The sequence came from a woman under 30 in good health. CDR3 DNA sequence: TGTGCCAGCAGCTTAATCTGGGGGGGGACCCAGTACTTC. This sequence encodes CASSLIWGGTQYF.